This TCR beta chain was identified in a study of blood T cell repertoires in COVID-19. J gave up 2 bases and V 1 base, and 7 bases lay outside the gene matches. This CDR3 comprises 16 residues. Germline loops: CDR1 SGHKS, CDR2 YYEKEE (reference sequence). In the original processing: By means of reference gene primer amplification, nucleated cell counts were estimated. Sequencing used immunoSEQ multiplex PCR; TCRdb keeps in-frame clones, though not all of them. V and J calls and clone size come straight from that table; D and trimming were deduced from the DNA. The sample includes 200,000 to 250,000 clones, around four fifths of them seen just once.

The V and J genes are TRBV5-5 and TRBJ1-2; 8 bases line up with TRBD1. The clonotype originates from a woman older than 75 with active or convalescent COVID-19. Specimen: peripheral blood. The CDR3 is CASSLPGQGSNYGYTF. CDR3 DNA sequence: TGTGCCAGCAGCTTGCCAGGACAGGGATCCAACTATGGCTACACCTTC.